These T cell receptor beta chains were read from a single sample in a study of blood T cell repertoires in COVID-19. Clones were read by immunoSEQ multiplex PCR, and TCRdb kept only the in-frame ones, dropping some. The sample lists approximately 190,000 clones, roughly 89% seen once, with around 2.9% in the top ten. The sample comprised PBMCs or T cells enriched from blood (not recorded which). Receptors were obtained from a woman in her twenties or thirties who had been exposed to COVID-19. The CDR3 runs from the conserved cysteine through the conserved F or W.

CASSLHSGGAGRETQYF	TRBV7-2	TRBJ2-5	17
CASSASTGEGEKLFF	TRBV5-1	TRBJ1-4	15
CASSQGINQPQHF	TRBV18	TRBJ1-5	13
CASSVNSGEAFF	TRBV9	TRBJ1-1	12
CASSTDRGPQPQHF	TRBV5-5	TRBJ1-5	14
CAWSLGAGNQPQHF	TRBV30	TRBJ1-5	14
CASRLGDTQYF	TRBV11-2	TRBJ2-3	11
CASYPGVEGYEQYF	TRBV5-5	TRBJ2-7	14
CASSYYSNSVNYGYTF	TRBV5-6	TRBJ1-2	16
CASRRRPGQGATEAFF	TRBV5-1	TRBJ1-1	16
CASSLYAAYEQYF	TRBV12-3/TRBV12-4	TRBJ2-7	13
CASRSRQGPYEQYF	TRBV5-1	TRBJ2-7	14
CAWSHQETQYF	TRBV30	TRBJ2-5	11
CATFKADKGNSPLHF	TRBV6-5	TRBJ1-6	15
CASSPTQAGYTF	TRBV18	TRBJ1-2	12
CASSLGTGDSPLHF	TRBV4-3	TRBJ1-6	14
CASSTGGEPQHF	TRBV3-1/TRBV3-2	TRBJ1-5	12
CASSEMAGLAGGARETQYF	TRBV10-2	TRBJ2-5	19
CASSSSFGWQGNSPLHF	TRBV2	TRBJ1-6	17
CASRGQSTDTQYF	TRBV3-1/TRBV3-2	TRBJ2-3	13
CASSLSGDRFDEQYF	TRBV7-3	TRBJ2-7	15
CASSDWGQGRAKNIQYF	TRBV2	TRBJ2-4	17
CASSLGGVPETQYF	TRBV7-2	TRBJ2-5	14
CASSPDRYEQYF	TRBV7-9	TRBJ2-7	12
CASSYSLAGGPDTQYF	TRBV6-2/TRBV6-3	TRBJ2-3	16
CASSAIAGGREQYF	TRBV11-1	TRBJ2-7	14
CASSQEGLAGVADTQYF	TRBV3-1/TRBV3-2	TRBJ2-3	17
CASSLYRVGVGSPLHF	TRBV27	TRBJ1-6	16
CASSLGHNQPQHF	TRBV7-8	TRBJ1-5	13
CASSVRDRSPLHF	TRBV7-2	TRBJ1-6	13
CASSLTGINEKLFF	TRBV5-1	TRBJ1-4	14
CASSEPRGDTEAFF	TRBV10-2	TRBJ1-1	14
CASSRGGAGQPQHF	TRBV5-6	TRBJ1-5	14
CASSREGATEAFF	TRBV2	TRBJ1-1	13
CASSGTGAGNTIYF	TRBV28	TRBJ1-3	14
CASSVGLGGNGYTF	TRBV9	TRBJ1-2	14
CASRAEKGGGAFF	TRBV10-1	TRBJ1-1	13
CASSRGQGTYNEQFF	TRBV5-8	TRBJ2-1	15
CSASPNNEQFF	TRBV20-1	TRBJ2-1	11
CASSVARTGSEDEQFF	TRBV9	TRBJ2-1	16